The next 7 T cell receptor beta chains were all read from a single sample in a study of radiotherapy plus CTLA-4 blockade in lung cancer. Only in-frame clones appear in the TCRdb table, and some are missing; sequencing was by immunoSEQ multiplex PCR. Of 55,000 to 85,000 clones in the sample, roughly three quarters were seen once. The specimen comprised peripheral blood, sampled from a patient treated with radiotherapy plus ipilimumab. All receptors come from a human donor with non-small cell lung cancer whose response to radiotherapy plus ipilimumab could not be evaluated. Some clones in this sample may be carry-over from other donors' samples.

Here the CDR3 DNA reads TGTGCCAGCAGCGGAAGGGGAGGGGAGGGTGAAAAACTGTTTTTT. It yields the protein CASSGRGGEGEKLFF. The V call is TRBV9, the J call TRBJ1-4; D may be TRBD1 (5 bases). Germline loops: CDR1 SGDLS, CDR2 YYNGEE. The CDR3 loop spans 15 amino acids. Trimming stripped 3 bases from V and 7 bases from J, with 16 bases between.

CDR3 sequence (DNA): TGTGCCAGCTCCCCCACTGTGGCGGACACCGGGGAGCTGTTTTTT. Protein product: CASSPTVADTGELFF. The chain joins TRBV18 to TRBJ2-2, with D uncertain. The CDR3 consists of 15 residues. The germline V gene encodes CDR1 KGHSH and CDR2 LQKENI. V was pared by 6 bases and J by 3 bases, with 14 bases between.

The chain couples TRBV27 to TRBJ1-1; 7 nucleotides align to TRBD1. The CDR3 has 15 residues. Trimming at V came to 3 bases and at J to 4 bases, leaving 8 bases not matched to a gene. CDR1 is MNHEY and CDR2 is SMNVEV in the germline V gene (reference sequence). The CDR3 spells CASSFRSSGGTEAFF. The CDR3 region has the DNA TGTGCCAGCAGTTTCCGATCTTCAGGGGGCACTGAAGCTTTCTTT.

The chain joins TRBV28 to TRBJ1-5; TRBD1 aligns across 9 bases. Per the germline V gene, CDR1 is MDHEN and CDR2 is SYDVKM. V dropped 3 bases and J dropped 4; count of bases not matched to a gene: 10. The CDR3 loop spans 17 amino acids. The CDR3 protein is CASSFPPGTGSNQPQHF. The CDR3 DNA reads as TGTGCCAGCAGTTTCCCCCCCGGGACAGGGTCTAATCAGCCCCAGCATTTT.

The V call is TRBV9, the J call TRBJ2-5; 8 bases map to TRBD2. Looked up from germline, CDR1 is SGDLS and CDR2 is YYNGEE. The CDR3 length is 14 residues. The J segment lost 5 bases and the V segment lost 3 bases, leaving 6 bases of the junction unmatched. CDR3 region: CASSGSGGPETQYF. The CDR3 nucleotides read TGTGCCAGCAGCGGATCGGGGGGGCCGGAGACCCAGTACTTC.

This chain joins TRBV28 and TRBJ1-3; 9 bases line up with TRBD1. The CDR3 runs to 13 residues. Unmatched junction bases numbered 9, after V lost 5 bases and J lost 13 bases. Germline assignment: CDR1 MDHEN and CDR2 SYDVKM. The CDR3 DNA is TGTGCCAGCAGTACCAACAGGGGGCGGACAATATATTTT. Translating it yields CASSTNRGRTIYF.

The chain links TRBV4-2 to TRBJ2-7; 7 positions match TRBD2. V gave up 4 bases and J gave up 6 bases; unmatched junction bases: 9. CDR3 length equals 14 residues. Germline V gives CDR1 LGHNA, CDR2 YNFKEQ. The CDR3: CASSPPMGGGEQYF. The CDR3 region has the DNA TGTGCCAGCAGCCCCCCAATGGGGGGGGGCGAGCAGTACTTC.